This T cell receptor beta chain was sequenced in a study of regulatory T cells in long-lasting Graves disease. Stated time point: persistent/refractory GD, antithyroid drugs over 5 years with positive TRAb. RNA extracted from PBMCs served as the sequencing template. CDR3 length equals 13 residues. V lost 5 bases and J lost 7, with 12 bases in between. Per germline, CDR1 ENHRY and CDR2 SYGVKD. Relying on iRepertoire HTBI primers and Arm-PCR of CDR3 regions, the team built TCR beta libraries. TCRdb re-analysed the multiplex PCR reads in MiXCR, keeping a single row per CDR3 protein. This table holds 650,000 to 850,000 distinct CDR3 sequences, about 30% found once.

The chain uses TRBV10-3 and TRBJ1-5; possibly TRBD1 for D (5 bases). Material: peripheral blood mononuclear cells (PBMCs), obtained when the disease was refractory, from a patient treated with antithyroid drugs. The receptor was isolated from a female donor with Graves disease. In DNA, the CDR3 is TGTGCCATCAGTAGGGAGGGGTCCCAGCCCCAGCATTTT. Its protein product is CAISREGSQPQHF.